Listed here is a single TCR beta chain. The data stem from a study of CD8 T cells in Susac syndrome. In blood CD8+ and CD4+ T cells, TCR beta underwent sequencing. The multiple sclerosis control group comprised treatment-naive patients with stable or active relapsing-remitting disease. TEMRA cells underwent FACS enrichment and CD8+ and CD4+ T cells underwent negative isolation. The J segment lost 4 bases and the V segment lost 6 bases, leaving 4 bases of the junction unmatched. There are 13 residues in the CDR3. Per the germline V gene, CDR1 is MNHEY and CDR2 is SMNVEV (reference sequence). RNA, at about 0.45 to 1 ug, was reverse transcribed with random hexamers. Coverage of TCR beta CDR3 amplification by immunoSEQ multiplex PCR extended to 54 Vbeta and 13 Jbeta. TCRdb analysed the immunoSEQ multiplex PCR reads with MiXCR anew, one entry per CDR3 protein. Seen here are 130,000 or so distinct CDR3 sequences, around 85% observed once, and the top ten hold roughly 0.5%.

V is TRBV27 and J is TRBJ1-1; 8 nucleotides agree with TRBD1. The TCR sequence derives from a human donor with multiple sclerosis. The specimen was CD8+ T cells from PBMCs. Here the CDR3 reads CASSNRGGTEAFF. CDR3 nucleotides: TGTGCCAGCAGCAACAGGGGGGGCACTGAAGCTTTCTTT.